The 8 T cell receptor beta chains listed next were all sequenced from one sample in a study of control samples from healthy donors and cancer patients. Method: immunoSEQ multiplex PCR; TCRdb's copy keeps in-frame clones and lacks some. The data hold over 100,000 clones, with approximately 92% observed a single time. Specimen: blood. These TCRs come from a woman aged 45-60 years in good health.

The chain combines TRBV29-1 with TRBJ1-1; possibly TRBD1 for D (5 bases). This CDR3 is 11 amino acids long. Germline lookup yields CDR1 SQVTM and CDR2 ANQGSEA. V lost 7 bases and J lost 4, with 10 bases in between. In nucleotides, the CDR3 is TGCAGCGCTGACAGCGTCACTGAAGCTTTCTTT. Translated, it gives CSADSVTEAFF.

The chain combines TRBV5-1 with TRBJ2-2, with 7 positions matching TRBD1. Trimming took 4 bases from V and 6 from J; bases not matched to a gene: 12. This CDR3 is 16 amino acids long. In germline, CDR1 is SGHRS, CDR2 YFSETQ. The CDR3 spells CASSLLEGAVAGELFF. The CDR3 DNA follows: TGCGCCAGCAGCCTACTCGAGGGGGCGGTGGCCGGGGAGCTGTTTTTT.

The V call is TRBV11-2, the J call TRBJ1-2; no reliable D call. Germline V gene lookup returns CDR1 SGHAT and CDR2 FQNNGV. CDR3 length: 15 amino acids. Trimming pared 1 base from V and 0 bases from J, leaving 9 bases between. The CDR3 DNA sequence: TGTGCCAGCAGCTTAGGTACCAGTGCTAACTATGGCTACACCTTC. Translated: CASSLGTSANYGYTF.

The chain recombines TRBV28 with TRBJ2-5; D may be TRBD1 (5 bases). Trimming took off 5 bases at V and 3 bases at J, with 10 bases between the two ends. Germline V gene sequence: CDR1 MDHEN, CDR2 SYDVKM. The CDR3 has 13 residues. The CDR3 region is CASSMPGKETQYF. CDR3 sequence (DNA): TGTGCCAGCAGTATGCCAGGGAAAGAGACCCAGTACTTC.

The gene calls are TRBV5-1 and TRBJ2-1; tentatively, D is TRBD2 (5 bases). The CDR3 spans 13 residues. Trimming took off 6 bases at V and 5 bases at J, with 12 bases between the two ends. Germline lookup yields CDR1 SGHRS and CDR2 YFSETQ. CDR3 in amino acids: CASNGLTDNEQFF. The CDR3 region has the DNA TGCGCCAGCAACGGACTGACCGACAATGAGCAGTTCTTC.

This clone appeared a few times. CDR3 bases: TGTGCCAGCTCACCACCTATTGCTAGGCAGAGCTCCTACAATGAGCAGTTCTTC. Protein product: CASSPPIARQSSYNEQFF. V is TRBV18 and J is TRBJ2-1; D gene uncertain. Germline-derived CDR1 and CDR2 are KGHSH and LQKENI. Trimming took 0 bases from V and 0 from J, leaving 15 bases between them. The CDR3 totals 18 residues.

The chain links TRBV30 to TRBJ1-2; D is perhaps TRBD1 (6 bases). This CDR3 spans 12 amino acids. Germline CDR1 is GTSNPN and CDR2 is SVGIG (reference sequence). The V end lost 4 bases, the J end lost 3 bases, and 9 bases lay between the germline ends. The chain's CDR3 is CAWNDRYYGYTF. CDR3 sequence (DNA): TGTGCCTGGAACGACAGGTACTATGGCTACACCTTC.

The CDR3 sequence: CASSLQGTLYKETQYF. As DNA, the CDR3 is TGTGCCAGCAGCTTACAGGGGACCCTCTACAAAGAGACCCAGTACTTC. The chain is built from TRBV7-8 and TRBJ2-5; D may be TRBD1 (6 bases). Germline-derived CDR1 and CDR2 are SGHVS and FQNEAQ. The CDR3 extends over 16 amino acids. V was trimmed by 2 bases and J by 3 bases, leaving 16 bases between them.